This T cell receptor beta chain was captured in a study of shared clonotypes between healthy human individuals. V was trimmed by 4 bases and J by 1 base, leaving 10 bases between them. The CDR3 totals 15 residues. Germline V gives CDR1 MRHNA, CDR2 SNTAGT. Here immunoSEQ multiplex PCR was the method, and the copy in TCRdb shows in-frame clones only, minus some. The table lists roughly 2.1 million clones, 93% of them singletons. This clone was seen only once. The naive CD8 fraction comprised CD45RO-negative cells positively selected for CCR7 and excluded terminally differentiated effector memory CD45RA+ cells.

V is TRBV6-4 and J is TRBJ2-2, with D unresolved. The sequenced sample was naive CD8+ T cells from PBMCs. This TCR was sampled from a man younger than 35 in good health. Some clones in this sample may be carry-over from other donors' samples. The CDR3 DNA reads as TGTGCCAGCAGTGTTTCAGGTCTGAACACCGGGGAGCTGTTTTTT. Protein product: CASSVSGLNTGELFF.